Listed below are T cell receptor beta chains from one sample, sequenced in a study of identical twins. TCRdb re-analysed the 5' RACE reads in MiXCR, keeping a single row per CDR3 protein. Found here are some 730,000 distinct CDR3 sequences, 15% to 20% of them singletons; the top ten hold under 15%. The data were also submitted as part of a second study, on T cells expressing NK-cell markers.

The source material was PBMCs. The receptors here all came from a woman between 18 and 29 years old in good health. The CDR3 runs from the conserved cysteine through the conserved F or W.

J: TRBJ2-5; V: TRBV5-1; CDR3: CASSLFGSEETQYF
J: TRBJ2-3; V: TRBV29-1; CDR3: CSVVGLATLDVGTDTQYF
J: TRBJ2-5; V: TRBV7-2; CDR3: CASSLGVAFAETQYF
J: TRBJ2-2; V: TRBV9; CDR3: CASSVRDRYPGELFF
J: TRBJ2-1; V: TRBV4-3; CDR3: CASSQVGLAPSYNEQFF
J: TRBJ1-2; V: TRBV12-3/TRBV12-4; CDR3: CASREGGRANYGYTF
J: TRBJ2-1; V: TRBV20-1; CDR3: CSARPGAYNEQFF
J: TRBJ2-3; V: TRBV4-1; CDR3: CASSPSMKDTDTQYF
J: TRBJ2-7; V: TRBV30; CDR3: CAWSLWYEQYF
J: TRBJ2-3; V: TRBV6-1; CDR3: CASRPSRSTDTQYF
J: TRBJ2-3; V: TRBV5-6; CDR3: CASSLPSFTDTQYF
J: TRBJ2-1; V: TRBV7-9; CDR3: CASSFVPGQGWNEQFF
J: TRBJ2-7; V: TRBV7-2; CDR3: CASEPLVSYEQYF
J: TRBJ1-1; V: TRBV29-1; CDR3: CSVEQVLEAFF
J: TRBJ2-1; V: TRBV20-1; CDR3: CSARDYRGQFF
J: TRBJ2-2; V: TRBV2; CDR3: CASSVVGGSLAGELFF
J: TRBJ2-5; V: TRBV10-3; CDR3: CAISSGLFQETQYF
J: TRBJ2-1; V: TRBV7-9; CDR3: CASTRTSGDNEQFF
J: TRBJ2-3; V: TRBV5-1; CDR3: CASSLRTSGENTDTQYF
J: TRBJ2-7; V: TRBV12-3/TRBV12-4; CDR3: CASSLTSGGEQYF
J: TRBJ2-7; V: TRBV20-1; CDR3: CSAKYEGTRHEQYF
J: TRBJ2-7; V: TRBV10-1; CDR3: CASSESGRPYEQYF
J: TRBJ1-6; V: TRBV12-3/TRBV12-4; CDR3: CASSLFGNSPLHF
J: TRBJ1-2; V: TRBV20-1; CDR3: CSASGTDSNYGYTF
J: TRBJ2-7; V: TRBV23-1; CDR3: CAISERDRGTYEQYF